One TCR beta chain is described in this entry. The antigen is undetermined. This table comes from immunoSEQ multiplex PCR, and its TCRdb copy is limited to in-frame clones, with some not included. The sample contains tens of thousands of clones, less than 80% of which appear only once. The data are from a study of PD-1 blockade in classical Hodgkin lymphoma. Study results and limitations: Researchers reported that CD4+ TCR diversity, though not CD8+, rose significantly by C4D1.

The patients all showed relapse after autologous stem cell transplantation, while their brentuximab vedotin exposure varied. Germline-derived CDR1 and CDR2 are SGHDT and YYEEEE. The CDR3 contains 14 residues. V shed 1 base and J 2 bases; nucleotides not matched to a gene: 0. The chain is built from TRBV5-6 and TRBJ1-3; 7 nucleotides agree with TRBD1. Sequencing used peripheral blood mononuclear cells (PBMCs), obtained at baseline. The sequence came from a human donor with classical Hodgkin lymphoma. CDR3 bases: TGTGCCAGCAGCTTGCAGGGGGCTGGAAACACCATATATTTT. Translation gives CASSLQGAGNTIYF. Full variable domain (remainder filled in from reference TRBV5-6 and TRBJ1-3): DAGVTQSPTHLIKTRGQQVTLRCSPKSGHDTVSWYQQALGQGPQFIFQYYEEEERQRGNFPDRFSGHQFPNYSSELNVNALLLGDSALYLCASSLQGAGNTIYFGEGSWLTVV.